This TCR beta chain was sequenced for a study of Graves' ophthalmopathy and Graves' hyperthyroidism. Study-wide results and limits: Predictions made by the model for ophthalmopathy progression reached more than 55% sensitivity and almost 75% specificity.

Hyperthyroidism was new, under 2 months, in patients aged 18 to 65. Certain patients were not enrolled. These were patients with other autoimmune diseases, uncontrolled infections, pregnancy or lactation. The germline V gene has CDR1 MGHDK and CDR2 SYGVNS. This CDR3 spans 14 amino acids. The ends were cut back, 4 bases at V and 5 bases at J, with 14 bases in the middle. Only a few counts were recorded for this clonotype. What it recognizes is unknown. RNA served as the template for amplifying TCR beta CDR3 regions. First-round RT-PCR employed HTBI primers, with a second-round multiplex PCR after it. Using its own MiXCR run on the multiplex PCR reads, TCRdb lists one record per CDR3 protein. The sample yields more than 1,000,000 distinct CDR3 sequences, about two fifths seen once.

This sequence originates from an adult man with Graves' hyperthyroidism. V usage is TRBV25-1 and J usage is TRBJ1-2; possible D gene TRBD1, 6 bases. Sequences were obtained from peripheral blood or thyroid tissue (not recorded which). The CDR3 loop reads CASSAAGVEYGYTF. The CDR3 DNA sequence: TGTGCCAGCAGTGCGGCAGGGGTGGAGTATGGCTACACCTTC.